This T cell receptor beta chain derives from a study of cytotoxic CD8 clonotypes in ibrutinib-treated CLL. Study results and caveats: At the start, clonality exceeded age-matched healthy donors and followed circulating CD8+ T-cell counts.

This clone was seen a handful of times. Antigen unknown. Germline values: CDR1 SGHVS, CDR2 FQNEAQ. Deletions cut 6 bases from V and 7 bases from J, with 12 bases between. The length of the CDR3 is 12 residues. The targeted sequencing depth was 1 in 200,000 to 1 in 1 million T cells. Clones were sequenced by immunoSEQ multiplex PCR, and TCRdb holds only the in-frame ones, with some missing. This table holds around 70,000 clones, approximately 71% found once. This sample comprised PBMCs, obtained after 12 months of ibrutinib treatment. The chain combines TRBV7-8 with TRBJ1-1; perhaps TRBD1 as D (5 bases). This TCR derives from a human donor with chronic lymphocytic leukemia. The CDR3 coding sequence is TGTGCCAGCAGTTTCCAGGGCCGTGAAGCTTTCTTT. Translation: CASSFQGREAFF.